These 8 T cell receptor beta chains originate from one sample sequenced in a study of T-cell memory formation after mild COVID-19. TCRdb redid the calling of the 5' RACE reads with MiXCR, one entry per CDR3 protein. The sample records about 390,000 distinct CDR3 sequences, 15% to 20% being singletons. Sequenced material: PBMCs or a T cell subset sorted from them (not recorded which). The receptors stem from a man younger than 30 who had mild COVID-19 (a few samples of this study predate the infection). Cell type and time point are not known.

The genes are TRBV6-2 or TRBV6-3 and TRBJ2-1, with TRBD2 matching 7 bases. The CDR3 covers 15 residues. Per the germline V gene, CDR1 is MNHEY and CDR2 is SVGEGT. Losses at the gene ends were 2 bases for V and 4 bases for J; bases not matched to a gene: 5. Here the CDR3 reads CASSYGSGAYNEQFF. CDR3 DNA: TGTGCCAGCAGTTACGGCAGCGGGGCTTACAATGAGCAGTTCTTC.

The chain has TRBV20-1 and TRBJ2-3; D not resolved. This CDR3 region has 13 residues. The ends were cut back, 0 bases at V and 8 bases at J, with 12 bases in the middle. CDR1 is DFQATT and CDR2 is SNEGSKA in the germline V gene (reference sequence). The CDR3 spells CSARESHPGTQYF. The CDR3 DNA reads as TGCAGTGCTAGAGAAAGCCACCCCGGTACGCAGTATTTT.

This clonotype has just a few counts. The rearrangement joins TRBV12-3 or TRBV12-4 to TRBJ2-3; 7 bases align to TRBD1. The CDR3 has 18 amino acids. With V trimmed by 6 bases and J by 6 bases, 21 bases remained unmatched. The CDR3 protein is CASSLGQFLSSGRDTQYF. CDR3 in DNA: TGTGCCAGCAGCCTGGGACAGTTCTTAAGTTCGGGCAGGGATACGCAGTATTTT.

This clonotype was picked up a small number of times. V usage is TRBV28 and J usage is TRBJ1-4; 10 nucleotides match TRBD1. The CDR3 spans 14 residues. Trimming cost V 3 bases and J 7 bases; bases outside gene matches: 2. Germline values: CDR1 MDHEN, CDR2 SYDVKM. CDR3 in amino acids: CASSLGDRGEKLFF. The CDR3 DNA reads as TGTGCCAGCAGTTTGGGGGACAGGGGTGAAAAACTGTTTTTT.

This chain links TRBV7-2 with TRBJ2-7; maybe TRBD2 (6 bases). CDR1 SGHTA and CDR2 FQGNSA come from the germline V gene. CDR3 length equals 14 residues. V was cut by 4 bases and J by 2 bases, with 12 bases left in between. CDR3 amino acids: CASSWVEGPYEQYV. The CDR3 nucleotides read TGTGCCAGCAGCTGGGTGGAGGGGCCCTACGAGCAGTACGTC.

Ten or more counts support this clonotype. The V gene is TRBV20-1, the J gene TRBJ1-2; D is undetermined. There are 13 residues in the CDR3. Looked up from germline, CDR1 is DFQATT and CDR2 is SNEGSKA (reference sequence). V shed 5 bases and J shed 4 bases, with 14 bases lying between them. In nucleotides, the CDR3 is TGCAGTGCTGAAGTTCGGGAAGGCTATGGCTACACCTTC. Translated, it gives CSAEVREGYGYTF.

The V call is TRBV6-2 or TRBV6-3, the J call TRBJ2-5; 10 bases match TRBD1. Germline CDR1 and CDR2: MNHEY and SVGEGT. The trim removed 6 bases at V and 2 bases at J, leaving 9 bases unmatched. This CDR3 has 16 amino acids. The CDR3 here is CASSRKGTGAQETQYF. CDR3 in DNA: TGTGCCAGCAGCAGAAAGGGGACAGGGGCACAAGAGACCCAGTACTTC.

This clonotype was found a few times. The chain employs TRBV7-8 and TRBJ2-5; D ambiguous. This CDR3 spans 11 amino acids. CDR1 and CDR2 (germline): SGHVS, FQNEAQ. Trimming cost V 5 bases and J 7 bases, with 8 bases left between them. The CDR3 DNA reads as TGTGCCAGCAGCAAGTTGGGGACCCAGTACTTC. This translates into CASSKLGTQYF.